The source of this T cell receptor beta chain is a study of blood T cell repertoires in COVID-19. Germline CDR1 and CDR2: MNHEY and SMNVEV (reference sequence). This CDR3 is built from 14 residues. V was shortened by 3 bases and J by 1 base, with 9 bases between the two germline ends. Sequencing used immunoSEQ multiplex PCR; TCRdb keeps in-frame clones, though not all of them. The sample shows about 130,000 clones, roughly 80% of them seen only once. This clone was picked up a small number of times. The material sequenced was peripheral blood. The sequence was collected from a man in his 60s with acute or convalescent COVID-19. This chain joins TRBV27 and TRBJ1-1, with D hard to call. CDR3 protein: CASSLGVRNTEAFF. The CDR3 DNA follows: TGTGCCAGCAGTTTGGGAGTCCGGAACACTGAAGCTTTCTTT.